This TCR beta chain stems from a study of blood T cell repertoires in COVID-19. Trimming cost V 4 bases and J 2 bases, with 26 bases left between them. Germline values: CDR1 SGHDN, CDR2 FVKESK. The CDR3 is made up of 19 amino acids. Repertoires were generated with immunoSEQ multiplex PCR, while TCRdb's copy carries only in-frame clones and drops some. The table includes 75,000 to 100,000 clones, roughly four fifths detected once. Source material: peripheral blood. The sequence was obtained from a man between 45 and 60 years old with active or convalescent COVID-19. V usage is TRBV14 and J usage is TRBJ1-1; D might be TRBD1 (6 bases). This CDR3 is CASSRRTFRGSHENTEAFF. As DNA, the CDR3 is TGTGCCAGCAGCCGTAGGACCTTTAGGGGGAGTCACGAAAACACTGAAGCTTTCTTT.